Listed below are T cell receptor beta chains from one sample, sequenced in a study of blood T cell repertoires in COVID-19. Clones were sequenced by immunoSEQ multiplex PCR, and TCRdb holds only the in-frame ones, with some missing. Of 400,000 to 450,000 clones listed, over 75% are singletons. Sequenced: PBMCs or T cells enriched from blood (not recorded which). The receptor set was obtained from a man aged 25-40 years who had recovered from COVID-19. CDR3s include the opening cysteine and the closing phenylalanine or tryptophan. A D gene is named only where the DNA matches it firmly. Some rows mark clone size as missing; the rest say once, few, many or name a class of expanded clone.

v_gene	j_gene	d_gene	abundance	CDR3nt	CDR3aa
TRBV4-1	TRBJ2-7	TRBD1	few	TGCGCCAGCAGCGACACAGGGGAGTATAGCGAGCAGTACTTC	CASSDTGEYSEQYF
TRBV28	TRBJ2-1	TRBD2	NA	TGTGCCAGCAGTCGGGGGGGTGGCGGCAATGAGCAGTTCTTC	CASSRGGGGNEQFF
TRBV2	TRBJ1-2	TRBD1	NA	TGTGCCAGCAGGGAGGGACAGGGGGCAAGGGGATATGGCTACACCTTC	CASREGQGARGYGYTF
TRBV28	TRBJ1-1	TRBD1	NA	TGTGCCAGCAGTAACCGACAGGGTATAATGAACACTGAAGCTTTCTTT	CASSNRQGIMNTEAFF
TRBV9	TRBJ2-1	TRBD2	NA	TGTGCCAGCAGCGAGGGACTAGCGGTCTACAATGAGCAGTTCTTC	CASSEGLAVYNEQFF
TRBV7-9	TRBJ1-1	TRBD1	NA	TGTGCCAGCAGCTCTGGACAGGTTGAAGCTTTCTTT	CASSSGQVEAFF
TRBV5-6	TRBJ1-3	NA	NA	TGTGCCAGCAGCCCCAGGGGCGCGTATGGAAACACCATATATTTT	CASSPRGAYGNTIYF
TRBV5-1	TRBJ2-5	TRBD1	NA	TGCGCCAGCAGCCCTGGACAGGGGACGAATCAAGAGACCCAGTACTTC	CASSPGQGTNQETQYF
TRBV7-9	TRBJ2-1	TRBD1	NA	TGTGCCAGCAGCTTCAGGGGGACAGGGGAGGATGAGCAGTTCTTC	CASSFRGTGEDEQFF
TRBV18	TRBJ2-7	NA	NA	TGTGCCAGCTCACCATCGAATAGCGGAACCTACGAGCAGTACTTC	CASSPSNSGTYEQYF
TRBV7-9	TRBJ2-3	TRBD2	NA	TGTGCCAGCAGCTTAGATCTAGCGGGAGTTGTGTCAGATACGCAGTATTTT	CASSLDLAGVVSDTQYF
TRBV6-5	TRBJ2-2	TRBD2	NA	TGTGCCAGCAAAAGCGGGACGAACACCGGGGAGCTGTTTTTT	CASKSGTNTGELFF
TRBV28	TRBJ2-7	TRBD1	NA	TGTGCCAGCAGGTGGACAGGGACCTACGAGCAGTACTTC	CASRWTGTYEQYF
TRBV6-5	TRBJ1-1	NA	NA	TGTGCCAGCAGTTACTCGATAGGGGGAGGGACTGAAGCTTTCTTT	CASSYSIGGGTEAFF
TRBV6-5	TRBJ2-3	NA	once	TGTGCCAGCAGTCGAACTAGCACAGATACGCAGTATTTT	CASSRTSTDTQYF
TRBV3-1/TRBV3-2	TRBJ1-2	NA	NA	TGTGCCAGCAGCCAACTTCCCAGGATAACGGGGAACTATGGCTACACCTTC	CASSQLPRITGNYGYTF
TRBV19	TRBJ1-2	NA	NA	TGTGCCAGTACCTTATTGGGGACACAAACTAACTATGGCTACACCTTC	CASTLLGTQTNYGYTF
TRBV28	TRBJ2-2	NA	few	TGTGCCAGCCTTTGGGCGGGGCGGACCGGGGAGCTGTTTTTT	CASLWAGRTGELFF
TRBV4-1	TRBJ2-1	NA	NA	TGCGCCAGCAGCCAAGAATCTGGGGGCGTCAATGAGCAGTTCTTC	CASSQESGGVNEQFF
TRBV12-3/TRBV12-4	TRBJ1-2	TRBD1	many	TGTGCCAGCAGTTTAGACAGGGGGGGCTACACCTTC	CASSLDRGGYTF
TRBV15	TRBJ2-1	NA	once	TGTGCCACCAGCAGAGACACTGGTGAGCAGTTCTTC	CATSRDTGEQFF
TRBV7-2	TRBJ2-7	TRBD1	NA	TGTGCCAGCAGCTTAGTAGGACAGGGGGCACGATCCTACGAGCAGTACTTC	CASSLVGQGARSYEQYF
TRBV2	TRBJ2-6	NA	NA	TGTGCCAGCTCTTATCGTGGGAGTAGTACTGGGGCCAACGTCCTGACTTTC	CASSYRGSSTGANVLTF
TRBV7-9	TRBJ1-2	NA	NA	TGTGCCAGCAGCTCTGTCTATGGCTACACCTTC	CASSSVYGYTF
TRBV5-1	TRBJ1-4	NA	NA	TGCGCCAGCAGCACTGCAGGGTCAACTAATGAAAAACTGTTTTTT	CASSTAGSTNEKLFF
TRBV9	TRBJ1-4	NA	NA	TGTGCCAGCAGCGCGTTCGGGACTAATGAAAAACTGTTTTTT	CASSAFGTNEKLFF
TRBV7-6	TRBJ2-7	NA	NA	TGTGCCAGCAGCTCCTCGATCGCGTCGACGGGTGCCTACGAGCAGTACTTC	CASSSSIASTGAYEQYF
TRBV9	TRBJ2-7	NA	NA	TGTGCCAGCAGCGGGAAAGTGATAGCGGAACTTTACGAGCAGTACTTC	CASSGKVIAELYEQYF
TRBV19	TRBJ1-6	TRBD1	NA	TGTGCCAGTAGTATGGAAGGGGGCATCTATAATTCACCCCTCCACTTT	CASSMEGGIYNSPLHF
TRBV28	TRBJ1-2	NA	NA	TGTGCCAGCAGTACTGGAGGGGTTCGAGACACCTTC	CASSTGGVRDTF
TRBV25-1	TRBJ1-3	NA	NA	TGTGCCAGCAGTGACAGCTCTGGAAACACCATATATTTT	CASSDSSGNTIYF
TRBV7-3	TRBJ2-3	TRBD2	NA	TGTGCCAGCAGCCTTAGCGGGAGTGGTGCAGATACGCAGTATTTT	CASSLSGSGADTQYF
TRBV6-5	TRBJ1-2	NA	NA	TGTGCCAGCAGTTCGGGTGGATATGGCTACACCTTC	CASSSGGYGYTF
TRBV7-9	TRBJ2-1	NA	NA	TGTGCCAGCTCCCAGACTAGAAAATTCTTC	CASSQTRKFF
TRBV27	TRBJ1-3	NA	NA	TGTGCCAGCAGTCCGACAGCTAACCAATTCTACGGAAACACCATATATTTT	CASSPTANQFYGNTIYF
TRBV7-2	TRBJ1-2	TRBD1	NA	TGTGCCAGCAGCCCGAGGACAGGGCCACGGAACTATGGCTACACCTTC	CASSPRTGPRNYGYTF
TRBV11-3	TRBJ1-3	NA	NA	TGTGCCAGCAGCCGCGATCTCGGAAACACCATATATTTT	CASSRDLGNTIYF
TRBV5-4	TRBJ2-7	NA	NA	TGTGCCAGCAGCCCCGATCCCGGGAGACACTACGAGCAGTACTTC	CASSPDPGRHYEQYF
TRBV9	TRBJ2-1	NA	NA	TGTGCCAGCAGCGGAGGGGGAAGAGGAGACTACAATGAGCAGTTCTTC	CASSGGGRGDYNEQFF
TRBV12-5	TRBJ2-1	NA	NA	TGTGCTAGTGGCCTCCCCTTCCTGGCTAGCTCCTACAATGAGCAGTTCTTC	CASGLPFLASSYNEQFF
TRBV15	TRBJ2-5	NA	NA	TGTGCCGCGAGTGGCGGGACCACGACCCAGTACTTC	CAASGGTTTQYF
TRBV24-1	TRBJ2-7	TRBD1	NA	TGTGCCACCAGTGATCCAGGGACAGGGACATACGAGCAGTACTTC	CATSDPGTGTYEQYF
TRBV5-6	TRBJ1-6	TRBD1	NA	TGTGCCAGCAGCCTTGGACAGGGGACTTCACCCCTCCACTTT	CASSLGQGTSPLHF
TRBV18	TRBJ2-4	NA	NA	TGTGCCAGCTCACCGGCAACTCGGGAGACTCAGTACTTC	CASSPATRETQYF
TRBV28	TRBJ2-7	TRBD1	NA	TGTGCCACCTCAACTCAAACAGGGGAAAGAGACGAGCAGTACTTC	CATSTQTGERDEQYF